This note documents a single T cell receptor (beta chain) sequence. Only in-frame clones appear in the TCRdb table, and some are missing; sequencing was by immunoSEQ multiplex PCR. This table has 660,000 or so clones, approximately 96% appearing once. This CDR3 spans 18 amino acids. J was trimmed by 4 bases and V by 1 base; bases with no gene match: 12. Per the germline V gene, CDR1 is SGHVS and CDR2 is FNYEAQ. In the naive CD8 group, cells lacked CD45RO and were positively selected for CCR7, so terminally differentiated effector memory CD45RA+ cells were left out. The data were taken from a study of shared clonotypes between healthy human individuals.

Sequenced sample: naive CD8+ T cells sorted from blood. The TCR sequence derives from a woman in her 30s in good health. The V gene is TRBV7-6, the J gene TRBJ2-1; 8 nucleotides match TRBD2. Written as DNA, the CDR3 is TGTGCCAGCAGCTTAGAGGGAGTGGGGCGGGAGGCGTACAATGAGCAGTTCTTC. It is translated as CASSLEGVGREAYNEQFF.